The 22 T cell receptor beta chains below all came from one sample that was sequenced in a study of T cells after yellow fever vaccination. TCRdb used MiXCR to reprocess the 5' RACE reads, holding one entry per CDR3 protein. The sample lists more than 300,000 distinct CDR3 sequences, around 10% occurring once. Sequenced material: CD4+ T cells sorted from PBMCs, taken 45 days after the yellow fever booster vaccination. Every receptor here comes from a man aged 18 to 35 who received the YFV17D yellow fever vaccine.

This clonotype was picked up a small number of times. The V gene is TRBV24-1, the J gene TRBJ2-3, with D unresolved. The germline V and J ends were trimmed by 1 base and 4 bases, with 2 bases remaining between them. The germline CDR1 and CDR2 sequences are KGHDR and SFDVKD. The CDR3 totals 12 residues. Written as DNA, the CDR3 is TGTGCCACCAGTGATTTCGCAGATACGCAGTATTTT. The encoded protein is CATSDFADTQYF.

This clonotype was counted between two and nine times. This chain joins TRBV13 and TRBJ2-2; D gene unclear. V gave up 5 bases and J gave up 3 bases, with 13 bases separating them. The CDR3 is 15 residues long. Germline V gives CDR1 PRHDT, CDR2 FYEKMQ (reference sequence). The CDR3 reads CASSPRFMYTGELFF. CDR3 DNA: TGTGCCAGCAGCCCGAGATTTATGTACACCGGGGAGCTGTTTTTT.

The J gene is TRBJ2-7, the V gene TRBV5-4; D gene unclear. This CDR3 has 13 residues. Trimming cost V 3 bases and J 6 bases, with 13 bases left between them. In germline, CDR1 is SGHNT, CDR2 YYREEE (reference sequence). Written as DNA, the CDR3 is TGTGCCAGCAGCTACCTACCGGGCCCCGAGCAGTACGTC. As protein: CASSYLPGPEQYV.

J is TRBJ1-5 and V is TRBV11-2; 10 bases agree with TRBD1. Germline CDR1 reads SGHAT; CDR2 reads FQNNGV. With 5 bases clipped from V and 4 bases from J, the junction kept 8 bases outside the gene matches. This CDR3 contains 16 residues. The CDR3 loop is CASSPGTGATNQPQHF. CDR3 nucleotides: TGTGCCAGCAGCCCCGGGACAGGGGCTACAAATCAGCCCCAGCATTTT.

V usage is TRBV6-1 and J usage is TRBJ2-3, with 7 bases fitting TRBD1. This CDR3 comprises 15 residues. CDR1 is MNHNS, CDR2 SASEGT, per germline. V lost 5 bases to trimming and J lost 4 bases; unmatched junction nucleotides: 9. CDR3 DNA: TGTGCCAGCAGTATGACCCTGCAGGGGGCAGATACGCAGTATTTT. Translated, it gives CASSMTLQGADTQYF.

This clonotype was seen a handful of times. The chain links TRBV28 to TRBJ2-7; 10 bases align to TRBD1. Losses at the gene ends were 6 bases for V and 6 bases for J; bases not matched to a gene: 5. The length of the CDR3 is 13 residues. CDR1 is MDHEN and CDR2 is SYDVKM in the germline V gene. The CDR3 sequence is CASSGTGDREQYV. As DNA, the CDR3 is TGTGCCAGCAGCGGGACAGGGGATCGCGAGCAGTACGTC.

This clonotype was seen ten or more times. J is TRBJ2-5 and V is TRBV9; TRBD1 aligns across 8 bases. The CDR3 has 16 amino acids. Germline CDR1 and CDR2: SGDLS and YYNGEE. Trimming took 2 bases from V and 5 from J; bases not matched to a gene: 11. The CDR3 DNA reads as TGTGCCAGCAGCGTCTCCCCCCGGGACAGGCGGGAGACCCAGTACTTC. Its translation: CASSVSPRDRRETQYF.

The V call is TRBV28, the J call TRBJ1-6; TRBD1 matches 7 bases. The CDR3 covers 12 residues. After removal of 6 bases from V and 8 bases from J, the junction contained 1 base not matched to a gene. Germline V gene lookup returns CDR1 MDHEN and CDR2 SYDVKM. For the CDR3, the DNA is TGTGCCAGCAGGCAGGGGGATTCACCCCTCCACTTT. Translation gives CASRQGDSPLHF.

This chain connects TRBV6-1 to TRBJ1-5, with a weak D call TRBD1 (5 bases). V was trimmed by 5 bases and J by 7 bases, leaving 15 bases between them. This CDR3 comprises 14 residues. The germline CDR1 and CDR2 sequences are MNHNS and SASEGT. The chain's CDR3 is CASSQPSWGQPQHF. Here the CDR3 DNA reads TGTGCCAGCAGTCAGCCTAGTTGGGGCCAGCCCCAGCATTTT.

Many counts were recorded for this clonotype. The chain employs TRBV5-1 and TRBJ2-7; D is uncertain. Trimming shortened V by 2 bases and J by 0 bases, and 12 bases separated the two germline ends. This CDR3 is 15 amino acids long. CDR1 and CDR2 (germline): SGHRS, YFSETQ. CDR3 sequence: CASSLEPGYSYEQYF. The DNA for the CDR3 is TGCGCCAGCAGCTTAGAGCCGGGCTACTCCTACGAGCAGTACTTC.

This clonotype was seen only a few times. The rearrangement links TRBV12-3 or TRBV12-4 to TRBJ2-2, with a weak D call TRBD2 (6 bases). The CDR3 has 13 residues. V shed 7 bases and J shed 7 bases, with 13 bases lying between them. In DNA form, the CDR3 reads TGTGCCAGCACCAACCGGGGGATCGGGGAGCTGTTTTTT. Its protein is CASTNRGIGELFF.

The chain uses TRBV5-1 and TRBJ2-3; TRBD2 is a possible D gene (5 bases). CDR3 length: 13 residues. V lost 4 bases, J lost 4 bases, and 10 bases lay in between. Germline lookup yields CDR1 SGHRS and CDR2 YFSETQ. The CDR3 loop is CASSGIGADTQYF. The CDR3 DNA is TGCGCCAGCAGCGGCATCGGGGCAGATACGCAGTATTTT.

This clonotype showed up just a few times. This chain connects TRBV5-1 to TRBJ2-2; D uncertain. CDR1 and CDR2 (germline): SGHRS, YFSETQ. Deletions cut 0 bases from V and 5 bases from J, with 5 bases between. The CDR3 spans 13 residues. The chain's CDR3 is CASSLDGTGELFF. CDR3 DNA sequence: TGCGCCAGCAGCTTGGATGGGACCGGGGAGCTGTTTTTT.

The gene calls are TRBV6-2 or TRBV6-3 and TRBJ2-6; D unresolved. Trimming removed 7 bases from V and 0 bases from J, with 13 bases in between. CDR3 length: 16 residues. CDR1 and CDR2 (germline): MNHEY, SVGEGT. CDR3 loop: CASILRKSSGANVLTF. For the CDR3, the DNA is TGTGCCAGCATACTAAGGAAGTCCTCTGGGGCCAACGTCCTGACTTTC.

This clonotype appeared a few times. The chain is built from TRBV10-3 and TRBJ2-3; 8 bases are shared with TRBD2. The CDR3 is made up of 15 amino acids. V was clipped by 7 bases and J by 3 bases; unmatched bases: 9. CDR1 is ENHRY, CDR2 SYGVKD, per germline. The DNA for the CDR3 is TGTGCCATCACCGACCGGGGGGGGAGGACAGATACGCAGTATTTT. Amino acids: CAITDRGGRTDTQYF.

This clonotype was recorded many times. The chain combines TRBV4-3 with TRBJ2-3, with D hard to call. Germline lookup yields CDR1 LGHNA and CDR2 YSLEER. The CDR3 consists of 12 residues. Trimming took off 3 bases at V and 6 bases at J, with 7 bases between the two ends. CDR3 in amino acids: CASSQVGDTQYF. The CDR3, as DNA: TGCGCCAGCAGCCAGGTGGGGGATACGCAGTATTTT.

Only a few counts were recorded for this clonotype. The chain employs TRBV19 and TRBJ2-7; 9 bases align to TRBD1. Germline assignment: CDR1 LNHDA and CDR2 SQIVND (reference sequence). CDR3 length: 14 amino acids. V shed 3 bases and J 7 bases; nucleotides not matched to a gene: 7. The chain's CDR3 is CASSMAQGAQEQYF. CDR3 bases: TGTGCCAGTAGTATGGCACAGGGGGCGCAGGAGCAGTACTTC.

This clonotype was seen ten or more times. The chain recombines TRBV29-1 with TRBJ2-7; D remains unclear. CDR3 length equals 11 residues. The V and J ends lost 3 bases and 2 bases respectively, with 5 bases between them. CDR1 SQVTM and CDR2 ANQGSEA come from the germline V gene. CDR3 region: CSVDVAYEQYV. DNA of the CDR3: TGCAGCGTTGATGTAGCCTACGAGCAGTACGTC.

The sample holds a few counts of this clonotype. The chain is built from TRBV20-1 and TRBJ2-7; weak D call: TRBD2 (5 bases). CDR1 and CDR2 (germline): DFQATT, SNEGSKA (reference sequence). The CDR3 is made up of 13 amino acids. The V and J ends lost 6 bases and 2 bases respectively, with 14 bases between them. The CDR3 DNA sequence: TGCAGTGCAACGACCTCCGGGGCCTACGAGCAGTACTTC. Its protein product is CSATTSGAYEQYF.

This clonotype turned up a few times. The chain is built from TRBV6-5 and TRBJ1-4; TRBD1 is a possible D gene (5 bases). Germline CDR1 MNHEY, CDR2 SVGAGI. V was trimmed by 5 bases and J by 7 bases, leaving 8 bases between them. The CDR3 totals 12 residues. The CDR3 region is CASSQGTEKLFF. For the CDR3, the DNA is TGTGCCAGCAGTCAGGGTACTGAAAAACTGTTTTTT.

In this sample, this clonotype turned up a few times. The V and J genes are TRBV10-2 and TRBJ1-2; D is perhaps TRBD1 (6 bases). The CDR3 has 12 amino acids. The germline V and J ends were trimmed by 8 bases and 4 bases, with 11 bases remaining between them. In germline, CDR1 is WSHSY, CDR2 SAAADI. The CDR3 DNA follows: TGCGCCAGCCAGCAGGACAGCTATGGCTACACCTTC. Translated: CASQQDSYGYTF.

This clonotype was seen more than once but under ten times. J is TRBJ1-3 and V is TRBV20-1; D possibly corresponds to TRBD1 (5 bases). The germline V and J ends were trimmed by 3 bases and 2 bases, with 11 bases remaining between them. CDR1 and CDR2 from the germline V gene are DFQATT and SNEGSKA (reference sequence). The CDR3 runs 14 residues. The CDR3 here is CSASEGPPGNTIYF. In DNA form, the CDR3 reads TGCAGTGCTAGCGAGGGGCCCCCTGGAAACACCATATATTTT.